The subject of this entry is one TCR beta chain. Its antigen is as yet unknown. This entry comes from a study of T cell responses to AZD1222 COVID-19 vaccine. Data came from immunoSEQ multiplex PCR; TCRdb stores just in-frame clones and leaves some out. This sample yields approximately 91,000 clones, of which around nine tenths are seen a single time; about 14% belongs to the top ten. Findings and limits, study-wide: Donor demographics were predominantly white British with a female majority; clonal diversity may be underestimated.

Trimming shortened V by 6 bases and J by 4 bases, and 12 bases separated the two germline ends. Germline CDR1 reads MNHNY; CDR2 reads SVGAGI (reference sequence). CDR3 length: 14 amino acids. The receptor comes from an adult in good health. The material was peripheral blood, obtained on day 0 of AZD1222 vaccination. This chain links TRBV6-6 with TRBJ2-2; D unresolved. DNA of the CDR3: TGTGCCAGCAGCCCTTATCAAAGCACCGGGGAGCTGTTTTTT. This codes for CASSPYQSTGELFF.